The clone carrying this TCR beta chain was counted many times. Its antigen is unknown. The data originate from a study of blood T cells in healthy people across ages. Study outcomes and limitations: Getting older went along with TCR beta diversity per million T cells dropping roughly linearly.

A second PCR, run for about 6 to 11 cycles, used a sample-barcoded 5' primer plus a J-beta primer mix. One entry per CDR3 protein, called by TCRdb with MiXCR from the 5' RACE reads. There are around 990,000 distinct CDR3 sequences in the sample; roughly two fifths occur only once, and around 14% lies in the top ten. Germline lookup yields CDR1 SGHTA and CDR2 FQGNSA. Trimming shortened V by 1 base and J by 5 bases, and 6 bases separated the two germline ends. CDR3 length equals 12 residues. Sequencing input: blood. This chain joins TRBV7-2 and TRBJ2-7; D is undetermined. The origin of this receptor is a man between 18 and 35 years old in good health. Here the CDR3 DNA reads TGTGCCAGCAGCTTAGGACCGGACGAGCAGTACTTC. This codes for CASSLGPDEQYF.